Listed below are T cell receptor beta chains from one sample, sequenced in a study of T cells in Graves' hyperthyroidism and ophthalmopathy. TCRdb redid the calling of the multiplex PCR reads with MiXCR, one entry per CDR3 protein. The table shows around 660,000 distinct CDR3 sequences, with 45% occurring only once. Sequencing input: peripheral blood or thyroid tissue (not recorded which). The receptors were gathered from an adult man with Graves' disease, either hyperthyroidism or ophthalmopathy (not recorded which). Each CDR3 is given without its conserved first and last residue. The order of the fields is J gene, V gene, CDR3 protein.

j_gene: TRBJ2-7; v_gene: TRBV20-1; CDR3aa: SAGDRGRSYEQY
j_gene: TRBJ2-5; v_gene: TRBV6-1; CDR3aa: ASSSDSQETQY
j_gene: TRBJ1-4; v_gene: TRBV15; CDR3aa: ATSRDPGGQSRALEKLF
j_gene: TRBJ2-5; v_gene: TRBV29-1; CDR3aa: SVESRQMGTQY
j_gene: TRBJ1-2; v_gene: TRBV5-1; CDR3aa: ASSLDRARPDGYT
j_gene: TRBJ1-2; v_gene: TRBV2; CDR3aa: ASSYSGTGGLGYT
j_gene: TRBJ1-2; v_gene: TRBV29-1; CDR3aa: SGKDRFTYGYT
j_gene: TRBJ2-5; v_gene: TRBV20-1; CDR3aa: RIGGGETQY
j_gene: TRBJ2-7; v_gene: TRBV7-9; CDR3aa: ASSQFLGTSGRRSEQY
j_gene: TRBJ1-1; v_gene: TRBV2; CDR3aa: ARGTGAMNTEAF
j_gene: TRBJ2-7; v_gene: TRBV10-1; CDR3aa: ASGRNRDGGEQY
j_gene: TRBJ1-1; v_gene: TRBV7-9; CDR3aa: ASSLGRALNTEAF
j_gene: TRBJ1-2; v_gene: TRBV6-1; CDR3aa: ASSAGAFRGYT
j_gene: TRBJ1-2; v_gene: TRBV20-1; CDR3aa: SASGQSGIHNYGYT
j_gene: TRBJ1-6; v_gene: TRBV12-3/TRBV12-4; CDR3aa: ASSLDHGGRINSPLH
j_gene: TRBJ1-2; v_gene: TRBV7-9; CDR3aa: ASSLGPGQGSFGYT
j_gene: TRBJ1-2; v_gene: TRBV12-3/TRBV12-4; CDR3aa: ASSLGGGAGVHYGYT
j_gene: TRBJ1-1; v_gene: TRBV2; CDR3aa: ATKLNTEAF
j_gene: TRBJ2-5; v_gene: TRBV7-9; CDR3aa: ASAQKLSGSETQY
j_gene: TRBJ1-5; v_gene: TRBV6-5; CDR3aa: ASRRQWLEPQH
j_gene: TRBJ2-7; v_gene: TRBV29-1; CDR3aa: SVGTGAGEQY
j_gene: TRBJ2-7; v_gene: TRBV19; CDR3aa: ASSRGQGIYEQY
j_gene: TRBJ1-2; v_gene: TRBV7-9; CDR3aa: ASSLTGGENGYT
j_gene: TRBJ2-7; v_gene: TRBV6-5; CDR3aa: ASSPGGGNPYEQY
j_gene: TRBJ1-2; v_gene: TRBV20-1; CDR3aa: SASSILDRERGGYT
j_gene: TRBJ1-1; v_gene: TRBV9; CDR3aa: ASSVAGRMNTEAF
j_gene: TRBJ2-5; v_gene: TRBV7-2; CDR3aa: ASSWQASGQETQY
j_gene: TRBJ1-1; v_gene: TRBV19; CDR3aa: ASTDRVNTEAF
j_gene: TRBJ2-5; v_gene: TRBV2; CDR3aa: ASSGAGEETQY
j_gene: TRBJ1-3; v_gene: TRBV29-1; CDR3aa: SVVAGVKYTIY
j_gene: TRBJ1-1; v_gene: TRBV20-1; CDR3aa: SARDWKGGTEAF
j_gene: TRBJ2-7; v_gene: TRBV29-1; CDR3aa: SVGGTATYEQY
j_gene: TRBJ1-3; v_gene: TRBV20-1; CDR3aa: SAVDKNSGNTIY
j_gene: TRBJ1-6; v_gene: TRBV29-1; CDR3aa: SARTGGSPLH
j_gene: TRBJ1-1; v_gene: TRBV25-1; CDR3aa: ASSEYPGYGNFEAF
j_gene: TRBJ1-6; v_gene: TRBV10-3; CDR3aa: AISAGGISSPLH
j_gene: TRBJ1-5; v_gene: TRBV19; CDR3aa: ASSGAERDDQPQH
j_gene: TRBJ2-7; v_gene: TRBV29-1; CDR3aa: SATRQTTYEQY
j_gene: TRBJ1-1; v_gene: TRBV12-3/TRBV12-4; CDR3aa: ASSSGGGTEAF